This record covers a single TCR beta chain. The repertoire was sequenced with immunoSEQ multiplex PCR; TCRdb's copy has only in-frame clones and lacks some. This sample has approximately 90,000 clones, with nearly 90% found just once. The data are from a study of PD-L1 blockade in urothelial cancer. In the study overall: Prior chemotherapy ranged from 0 to 3 regimens per patient. Specimens of blood held a median count of 141,255 T cells.

Per the germline V gene, CDR1 is SGHDT and CDR2 is YYEEEE. This CDR3 is built from 17 residues. Trimming stripped 0 bases from V and 2 bases from J, with 15 bases between. Indicated time point: pretreatment peripheral blood. The J gene is TRBJ1-5, the V gene TRBV5-6, with TRBD1 as a possible D gene (6 bases). The TCR was taken from a man aged 60 to 69 with urothelial cancer. The specimen was PBMCs, collected around atezolizumab (anti-PD-L1) treatment. The CDR3 DNA reads TGTGCCAGCAGCTTGGCAGGTGGGGGCAACGGCAATCAGCCCCAGCATTTT. This gives the protein CASSLAGGGNGNQPQHF.